These 15 T cell receptor beta chains were all obtained from the same sample, sequenced in a study of blood T cells in healthy people across ages. The second PCR ran roughly 7 to 12 cycles with a sample-barcoded 5' primer and J-beta primers. Each CDR3 protein gets one entry after TCRdb re-called the 5' RACE reads with MiXCR. The table lists 600,000 to 850,000 distinct CDR3 sequences, roughly 47% of them singletons. Input material: blood. These receptors all come from a woman in her fifties or sixties in good health.

The rearrangement uses TRBV7-2 and TRBJ2-5; the D is unclear. This CDR3 region has 13 residues. Germline V gene lookup returns CDR1 SGHTA and CDR2 FQGNSA. Trimming pared 5 bases from V and 10 bases from J, leaving 17 bases between. CDR3 DNA: TGTGCCAGCAGCCGTTCGACGGGCCTAGACCAGTACTTC. This sequence encodes CASSRSTGLDQYF.

This clonotype was found a few times. The chain links TRBV5-1 to TRBJ1-5; no definite D call. V shed 0 bases and J shed 7 bases, with 11 bases lying between them. The germline V gene encodes CDR1 SGHRS and CDR2 YFSETQ. The CDR3 is made up of 14 amino acids. DNA of the CDR3: TGCGCCAGCAGCTTGGACTCGCCCTCACAGCCCCAGCATTTT. It encodes CASSLDSPSQPQHF.

Comments on this clonotype: One junction end disagrees with the germline gene, perhaps due to a read error. The chain recombines TRBV20-1 with TRBJ2-1; D is possibly TRBD1 or TRBD2 (5 bases each). Germline CDR1 is DFQATT and CDR2 is SNEGSKA (reference sequence). There are 13 residues in the CDR3. In DNA form, the CDR3 reads TGCAGTGCCGCCCGGGGCCCGGACAATGAGCGGTTCTTC. It translates to CSAARGPDNERFF.

This clonotype occurred many times. This chain connects TRBV5-1 to TRBJ2-1; D possibly corresponds to TRBD2 (6 bases). This CDR3 has 15 residues. Germline CDR1 reads SGHRS; CDR2 reads YFSETQ. Between the trimmed V and J ends, which lost 0 bases and 4 bases, there was a span of 11 bases. CDR3 DNA: TGCGCCAGCAGCTTGGGAACTAGCCAATACAATGAGCAGTTCTTC. It encodes CASSLGTSQYNEQFF.

The chain joins TRBV13 to TRBJ2-1; TRBD2 agrees at 13 bases. The V gene's germline CDR1 is PRHDT and CDR2 FYEKMQ (reference sequence). The CDR3 consists of 17 residues. Trimming removed 5 bases from V and 4 bases from J; junction bases left unmatched: 8. The chain's CDR3 is CASSPRTSGGIYNEQFF. The CDR3 DNA follows: TGTGCCAGCAGCCCCCGGACTAGCGGGGGTATTTACAATGAGCAGTTCTTC.

This clonotype was seen more than once but under ten times. This chain links TRBV19 with TRBJ1-2; D remains ambiguous. CDR1 and CDR2 (germline): LNHDA, SQIVND (reference sequence). This CDR3 is built from 13 residues. Trimming pared 5 bases from V and 8 bases from J, leaving 15 bases between. CDR3: CASSDSGDFGYTF. The DNA of the CDR3 is TGTGCCAGTAGTGATTCGGGCGATTTCGGCTACACCTTC.

This clonotype was counted at least ten times. This chain uses TRBV7-2 with TRBJ2-7; TRBD2 agrees at 11 bases. Germline V gives CDR1 SGHTA, CDR2 FQGNSA. This CDR3 has 14 residues. After removal of 4 bases from V and 7 bases from J, the junction contained 6 bases not matched to a gene. The CDR3 reads CASSYGTSGWEQYF. For the CDR3, the DNA is TGTGCCAGCAGCTACGGGACTAGCGGTTGGGAGCAGTACTTC.

The chain combines TRBV9 with TRBJ1-1; the match to TRBD1 covers 11 bases. CDR3 length: 14 amino acids. Per the germline V gene, CDR1 is SGDLS and CDR2 is YYNGEE. V lost 3 bases and J lost 4; bases outside the gene matches: 2. Written as DNA, the CDR3 is TGTGCCAGCAGCGGGACAGGGGGCGGCACTGAAGCTTTCTTT. Protein: CASSGTGGGTEAFF.

Points on this clonotype: A read error may be the cause here, since a much bigger clone is one base away. The DNA is left out, because the CDR3 cannot be placed on it with certainty; the CDR3 is given as TCRdb lists it. The V and J genes are TRBV9 and TRBJ2-3; no DNA check was done on the table's D call, TRBD1. The germline CDR1 and CDR2 sequences are SGDLS and YYNGEE. The CDR3 adds up to 18 amino acids, both ends counted. The CDR3 protein is CASSKSVGTGAVTDTRYF.

This clonotype was seen a single time. A junction end diverges from the germline sequence, so it may reflect a read error. The chain employs TRBV7-2 and TRBJ1-2; D is uncertain. Germline lookup yields CDR1 SGHTA and CDR2 FQGNSA. This CDR3 spans 16 amino acids. CDR3 sequence: CASSLPIGRRNYGHTF. CDR3 DNA: TGTGCCAGCAGCTTGCCTATCGGGCGCCGTAACTATGGCCACACCTTC. The whole variable domain, filled in from reference TRBV7-2 and TRBJ1-2, reads GAGVSQSPSNKVTEKGKDVELRCDPISGHTALYWYRQSLGQGLEFLIYFQGNSAPDKSGLPSDRFSAERTGGSVSTLTIQRTQQEDSAVYLCASSLPIGRRNYGHTFGSGTRLTVV.

This clonotype has ten or more counts. The CDR3 here is CSARDEGRETQYF. The CDR3 DNA is TGCAGTGCTAGAGATGAGGGTAGGGAGACCCAGTACTTC. The rearrangement links TRBV20-1 to TRBJ2-5; TRBD2 might be the D (5 bases). Germline lookup yields CDR1 DFQATT and CDR2 SNEGSKA (reference sequence). The CDR3 sequence is 13 residues long. Between the trimmed V and J ends, which lost 0 bases and 5 bases, there was a span of 10 bases.

This clonotype was observed at least ten times. The chain has TRBV4-3 and TRBJ1-1; a possible D gene is TRBD1 (6 bases). This CDR3 has 13 amino acids. Germline loops: CDR1 LGHNA, CDR2 YSLEER. Between the trimmed V and J ends, which lost 3 bases and 4 bases, there was a span of 9 bases. CDR3 loop: CASSHGTRTEAFF. CDR3 coding DNA: TGCGCCAGCAGCCATGGGACACGCACTGAAGCTTTCTTT.

This clonotype was detected a few times. V and J are TRBV6-2 or TRBV6-3 and TRBJ2-5; D might be TRBD1 or TRBD2, each matching 5 bases. V lost 2 bases, J lost 5 bases, and 12 bases lay in between. Germline CDR1 MNHEY, CDR2 SVGEGT. The CDR3 runs to 14 residues. The CDR3 region has the DNA TGTGCCAGCAGTTACGGGGGTTCGCAGGAGACCCAGTACTTC. Residues: CASSYGGSQETQYF.

In its sample, this clonotype was seen a few times. This rearrangement joins TRBV11-2 to TRBJ2-7, with 11 bases identical to TRBD2. Germline V gene data show CDR1 as SGHAT and CDR2 as FQNNGV. V trimming: 4 bases; J trimming: 2 bases; junction bases outside the gene matches: 4. This CDR3 comprises 15 residues. The CDR3 DNA is TGTGCCAGCAGCTCAGGTAGCGGGGGGGCCTACGAGCAGTACTTC. Amino acids: CASSSGSGGAYEQYF.

This clonotype was picked up a small number of times. The V call is TRBV20-1, the J call TRBJ2-7, with D possibly matching TRBD2 (6 bases). The CDR3 is made up of 11 amino acids. Per germline, CDR1 DFQATT and CDR2 SNEGSKA (reference sequence). V was shortened by 6 bases and J by 2 bases, with 8 bases between the two germline ends. The CDR3 sequence: CSAPGAYEQYF. The CDR3 bases are TGCAGTGCACCGGGGGCCTACGAGCAGTACTTC.